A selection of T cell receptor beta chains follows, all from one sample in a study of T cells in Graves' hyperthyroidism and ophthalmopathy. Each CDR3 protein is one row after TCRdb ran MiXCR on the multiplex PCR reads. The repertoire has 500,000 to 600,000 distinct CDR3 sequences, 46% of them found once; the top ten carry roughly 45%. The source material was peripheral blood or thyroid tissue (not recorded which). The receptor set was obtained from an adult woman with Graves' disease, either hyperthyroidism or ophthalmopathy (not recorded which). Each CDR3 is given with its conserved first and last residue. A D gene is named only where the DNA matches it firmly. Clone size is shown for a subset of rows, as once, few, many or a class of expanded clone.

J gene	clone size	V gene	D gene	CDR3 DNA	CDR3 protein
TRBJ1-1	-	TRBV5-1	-	TGTGCCAGCAGCTTGGCCGGGCAGGCTAACACTGAAGCTTTCTTT	CASSLAGQANTEAFF
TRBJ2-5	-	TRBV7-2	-	TGCGCCAGCAGCCGTTCCGGGCAGAGGGCCCAGTACTTC	CASSRSGQRAQYF
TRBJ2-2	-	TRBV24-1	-	TGTGCCACCAGAGGCAAGAACACCGGGGAGCTGTTTTTT	CATRGKNTGELFF
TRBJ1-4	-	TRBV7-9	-	TGTGCCAGCAGCAGAATGAGACAGGCAGCTAATGAAAAACTGTTTTTT	CASSRMRQAANEKLFF
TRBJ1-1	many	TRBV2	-	TGTGCCAGCAGTGTGGCCACTGAAGCTTTCTTT	CASSVATEAFF
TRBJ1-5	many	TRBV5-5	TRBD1	TGTGCCAGCAGCTCGGACAGGGGGCGGGTGGTGGTTCAGCCCCAGCATTTT	CASSSDRGRVVVQPQHF
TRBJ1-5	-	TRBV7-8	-	TGTGCCAGCAGCCGACGGCCCTCCGGGGACCAGGGCAATCAGCCCCAGCATTTT	CASSRRPSGDQGNQPQHF
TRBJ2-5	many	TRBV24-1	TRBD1	TGTGCCACCAGTGATCCTTGGACAGGGTTGGAGACCCAGTACTTC	CATSDPWTGLETQYF
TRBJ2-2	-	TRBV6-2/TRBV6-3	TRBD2	TGTGCCAGCAGTTACTCGAATTTTCGGACTAGCAACACCGGGGAGCTGTTTTTT	CASSYSNFRTSNTGELFF
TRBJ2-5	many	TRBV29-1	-	TGCAGCGTTGAGGATTTAGGGAGGGAGACCCAGTACTTC	CSVEDLGRETQYF
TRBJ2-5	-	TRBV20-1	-	TGCAGTGCTAGGTCGAACGAAGAGACCCAGTACTTC	CSARSNEETQYF
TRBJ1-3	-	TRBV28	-	TGTGCCAGCAGTACGAGTGACAGGCTCCACACCATATATTTT	CASSTSDRLHTIYF
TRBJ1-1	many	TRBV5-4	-	TGTGCCAGCAGCTTGGGGCGCTCCTCAATGAACACTGAAGCTTTCTTT	CASSLGRSSMNTEAFF
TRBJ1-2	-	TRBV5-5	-	TGTGCCAGCAGCCCCGTCGGTAGCTACACCTTC	CASSPVGSYTF
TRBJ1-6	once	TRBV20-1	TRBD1	TGCAGTGCTCCCCGGGACAGGCAGAATTCACCCCTCCACTTT	CSAPRDRQNSPLHF
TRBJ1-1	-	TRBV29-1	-	TGCAGCGTTGTATGGGAGCACACTGAAGCTTTCTTT	CSVVWEHTEAFF
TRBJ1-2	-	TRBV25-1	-	TGTGCCAGCAGGGAAGACGTCGGGCCCCCTTCTAACTATGGCTACACCTTC	CASREDVGPPSNYGYTF
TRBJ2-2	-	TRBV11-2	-	TGTGCCAGCAGCTTTCCAATTAGGGGCACCGGGGAGCTGTTTTTT	CASSFPIRGTGELFF
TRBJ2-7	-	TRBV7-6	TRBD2	TGTGCCAGCAGCCCTATAGCGGGAGGTCCCTACGAGCAGTACTTC	CASSPIAGGPYEQYF
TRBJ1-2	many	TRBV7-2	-	TGTGCCAGCAGCTTAGGACAGGCCCACTATGGCTACACCTTC	CASSLGQAHYGYTF
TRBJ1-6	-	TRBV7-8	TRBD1	TGTGCCAGCAGCCTACAGGGGACCTCGACAGGGCGTCATTCACCCCTCCACTTT	CASSLQGTSTGRHSPLHF
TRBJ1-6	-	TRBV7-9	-	TGCGCCAGCAGCCAAGCCAGAGTTATCTCCTATAATTCACCCCTCCACTTT	CASSQARVISYNSPLHF
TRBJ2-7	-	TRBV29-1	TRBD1	TGCAGCAGTGCACAGGGGGGCTACGAGCAGTACTTC	CSSAQGGYEQYF
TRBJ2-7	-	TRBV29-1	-	TGCAGCGTGATCACAGGCAGTCACGAGCAGTACTTC	CSVITGSHEQYF
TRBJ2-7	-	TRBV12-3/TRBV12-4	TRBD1	TGTGCCAGCAACAACAGGGGGCTCGAGCAGTACTTC	CASNNRGLEQYF
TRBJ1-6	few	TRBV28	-	TGTGCCAGCAGCAAAGGACGGGGTCCTTATAATTCACCCCTCCACTTT	CASSKGRGPYNSPLHF
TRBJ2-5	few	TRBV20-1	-	TGCAGTGCGGGCAGCCAAGAGACCCAGTACTTC	CSAGSQETQYF
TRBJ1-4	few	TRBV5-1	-	TGCGCCAGCAGCGCAGGCTCGACAGGAGGACAGGAAAAACTGTTTTTT	CASSAGSTGGQEKLFF
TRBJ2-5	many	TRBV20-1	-	TGCAGTGCTCGGCGCGGGTGGGAACAAGAGACCCAGTACTTC	CSARRGWEQETQYF
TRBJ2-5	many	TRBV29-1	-	TGCAGCGGATCCCGGATGGGGGTAGAGACCCAGTACTTC	CSGSRMGVETQYF
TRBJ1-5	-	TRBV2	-	TGTGCCAGCAGTGAACCGAATCAGCCCCAGCATTTT	CASSEPNQPQHF
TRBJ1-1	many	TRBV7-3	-	TGTGCCAGCAGCGGAGGGGGTTGGCCTGAAGCTTTCTTT	CASSGGGWPEAFF
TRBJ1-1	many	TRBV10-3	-	TGTGCCATTGCTGCTGGGGGGGTGCGGGTCACTGAAGCTTTCTTT	CAIAAGGVRVTEAFF
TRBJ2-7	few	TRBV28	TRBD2	TGTGCCAGCAGCATCTCCGGGACTAGACACTACGAGCAGTACTTC	CASSISGTRHYEQYF
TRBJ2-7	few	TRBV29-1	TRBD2	TGCAGCTTAACTAGCGGGAGCTACGAGCAGTACTTC	CSLTSGSYEQYF
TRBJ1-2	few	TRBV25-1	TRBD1	TGTGCCAGCAGTTCGAGGACAGGGTCACATGGCTACACCTTC	CASSSRTGSHGYTF
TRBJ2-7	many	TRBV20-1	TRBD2	TGCAGTGCAATGAAAACTAGCGGGGATTCCTACGAGCAGTACTTC	CSAMKTSGDSYEQYF
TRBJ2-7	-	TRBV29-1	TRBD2	TGCAGCGTTGAAGAGGGACTAGCGGGAGTCTACGAGCAGTACTTC	CSVEEGLAGVYEQYF
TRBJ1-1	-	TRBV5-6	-	TGTGCCAGCAGCTTGCGAGGGACACTCCGGGCTGAAGCTTTCTTT	CASSLRGTLRAEAFF
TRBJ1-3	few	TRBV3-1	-	TGTGCCAGCAGCCAAAGGGACTCTGGAAACACCATATATTTT	CASSQRDSGNTIYF
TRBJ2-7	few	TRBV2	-	TGTGCCACCCCTGAGGACTACGAGCAGTACTTC	CATPEDYEQYF
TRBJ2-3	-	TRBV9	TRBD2	TGTGCCAGCAGCGTAATTAGCGGGAGGTCAAATGAGCAGTATTTT	CASSVISGRSNEQYF